This TCR beta chain was retrieved from a study of blood T cell repertoires in COVID-19 (dated by TCRdb to 2018 to 2020). About the full investigation: Samples from collaborators originated in the United States, Italy and Spain and spanned both the acute and convalescent phases of COVID-19. The prospective study material was composed of cDNA or gDNA derived from T cells, B-cell-depleted T cells, or PBMCs. The dataset comprised deeply sampled blood TCRbeta repertoires from subjects exposed to, actively infected with, or recovered from COVID-19. A freely available public database, intended as a resource for researchers studying the immune response to SARS-CoV-2, is where the repertoires were released. The samples were drawn from two sources: the first 160 participants of the ongoing ImmuneRACE study, and 950 to 1,500 subjects contributed by 6 global collaborators. A de-identified subject ID, COVID-19 status, age in years and sex were almost always included in the sample metadata. HLA class I and class II types, where available, came from metadata supplied by the sample provider rather than from assay-based typing. Overall results and qualifications from the work: The quantity of clinical and demographic metadata differed by source and by participant and was supplied without curation.

Worth noting for this clone: Its cognate antigen has yet to be identified. There are no base qualities to consult, and no much larger clone falls within one base. The sample carries other DNA sequences with the same CDR3.

The collaborating institutions used their own protocols to collect whole blood in K2EDTA tubes. For TCRbeta analysis, collaborator samples were shipped as frozen whole blood, as isolated PBMCs, or as DNA extracted from either sample type. TCRbeta CDR3 regions were amplified from genomic DNA using the immunoSEQ Assay, a bias-controlled multiplex PCR. The original pipeline was this. The number of nucleated cells in each sample was estimated by amplification of reference gene primers within the assay. To quantify the absolute abundance of each unique TCRbeta CDR3 rearrangement, sequence reads were collapsed and filtered. For each sample, productive Simpson clonality was calculated as the square root of Simpson's diversity index across productive rearrangements. Here the immuneACCESS table is served through TCRdb, limited to in-frame sequences with V and J called. Missing clones are a known gap in these copies; in checked studies unresolved V genes cover under half, and the rest lacks a known reason. V and J calls and clone size are given by that table; D and trimming were obtained from the DNA. This sample gives about 120,000 clones in total; 70% to 90% of them show up just once. Roughly 1.2% of the sample is held by the ten biggest clonotypes.

The CDR3 measures 14 amino acids from cysteine to phenylalanine. The DNA shown is the 42-base CDR3, in frame from base 1. Trimming costs V 0 bases and J 2 bases, and their ends lie 8 bases apart. The germline V gene sets CDR1 to SGHDT and CDR2 to YYEEEE. Specimen: peripheral blood. The V and J genes are TRBV5-6 and TRBJ1-2, with a weak D call of TRBD1 (5 bases match). This receptor was taken from a woman aged 80 or older with acute or convalescent COVID-19. The DNA is TGTGCCAGCAGCTTGGGCCAGGGAAACTATGGCTACACCTTC. Protein translation: CASSLGQGNYGYTF. Extended through the reference TRBV5-6 and TRBJ1-2 proteins, this CDR3 yields the full variable domain: DAGVTQSPTHLIKTRGQQVTLRCSPKSGHDTVSWYQQALGQGPQFIFQYYEEEERQRGNFPDRFSGHQFPNYSSELNVNALLLGDSALYLCASSLGQGNYGYTFGSGTRLTVV.